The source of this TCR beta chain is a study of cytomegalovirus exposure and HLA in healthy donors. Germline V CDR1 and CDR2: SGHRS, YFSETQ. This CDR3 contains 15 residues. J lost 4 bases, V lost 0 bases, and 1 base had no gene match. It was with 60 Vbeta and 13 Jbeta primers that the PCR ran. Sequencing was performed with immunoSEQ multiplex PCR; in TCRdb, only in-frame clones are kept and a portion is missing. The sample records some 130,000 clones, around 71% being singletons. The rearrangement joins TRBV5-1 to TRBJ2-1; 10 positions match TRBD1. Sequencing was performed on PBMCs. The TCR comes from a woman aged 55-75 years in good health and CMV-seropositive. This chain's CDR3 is CASSLGQGAYNEQFF. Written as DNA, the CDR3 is TGCGCCAGCAGCTTGGGACAGGGGGCGTACAATGAGCAGTTCTTC.